Listed here are 13 T cell receptor beta chains from one sample, sequenced in a study of cytomegalovirus exposure and HLA in healthy donors. Generated by immunoSEQ multiplex PCR, the TCRdb table keeps only in-frame clones and is missing some. The sample shows about 140,000 clones, roughly 81% of them seen only once. Material for sequencing was PBMCs. These receptor sequences come from a woman aged 25 to 39 in good health and CMV-seronegative.

This chain's CDR3 is CASTRLAGGLYNEQFF. For the CDR3, the DNA is TGTGCCAGCACCCGACTAGCGGGGGGACTATACAATGAGCAGTTCTTC. The V call is TRBV6-6, the J call TRBJ2-1; 13 bases line up with TRBD2. From germline, CDR1 is MNHNY and CDR2 SVGAGI (reference sequence). This CDR3 is 16 amino acids long. With V trimmed by 7 bases and J by 4 bases, 7 bases remained unmatched.

This rearrangement joins TRBV18 to TRBJ1-3; 7 nucleotides agree with TRBD1. V lost 1 base to trimming and J lost 4 bases; unmatched junction nucleotides: 19. Germline-derived CDR1 and CDR2 are KGHSH and LQKENI. The CDR3 loop spans 20 amino acids. This chain's CDR3 is CASSPQRGIQGTYSGNTIYF. CDR3 bases: TGTGCCAGCTCACCACAAAGAGGAATACAGGGGACCTATTCCGGAAACACCATATATTTT.

The rearrangement uses TRBV29-1 and TRBJ2-3; TRBD1 might be the D (8 bases). Germline lookup yields CDR1 SQVTM and CDR2 ANQGSEA. CDR3 length: 15 amino acids. Trimming stripped 7 bases from V and 0 bases from J, with 17 bases between. Here the CDR3 reads CSGEQGGGSTDTQYF. The CDR3 DNA reads TGCAGCGGCGAACAGGGGGGGGGTAGCACAGATACGCAGTATTTT.

This clone was seen a few times. This chain links TRBV30 with TRBJ1-2; TRBD1 matches at 8 bases. Losses at the gene ends were 2 bases for V and 8 bases for J; bases not matched to a gene: 7. The CDR3 has 13 amino acids. CDR1 and CDR2 (germline): GTSNPN, SVGIG (reference sequence). The CDR3 here is CAWSSRRGRGYTF. CDR3 DNA sequence: TGTGCCTGGAGTTCCCGCAGGGGGCGAGGCTACACCTTC.

This sequence joins TRBV2 and TRBJ1-4; 8 bases align to TRBD1. The germline V gene encodes CDR1 SNHLY and CDR2 FYNNEI. The CDR3 length is 14 residues. Trimming cost V 5 bases and J 6 bases; bases outside gene matches: 5. The CDR3 DNA follows: TGTGCCAGCAGTCTACAGGGGGGATATGAAAAACTGTTTTTT. Its translation: CASSLQGGYEKLFF.

V and J are TRBV2 and TRBJ2-7; no firm D call. The CDR3 is 14 residues long. Trimming took off 3 bases at V and 0 bases at J, with 9 bases between the two ends. Germline CDR1 is SNHLY and CDR2 is FYNNEI. The CDR3 nucleotides are TGTGCCAGCAGTGATTTTTACACCTCCTACGAGCAGTACTTC. Its translation is CASSDFYTSYEQYF.

The V call is TRBV2, the J call TRBJ2-5; no clear D. The CDR3 runs to 13 residues. Per the germline V gene, CDR1 is SNHLY and CDR2 is FYNNEI. V dropped 3 bases and J dropped 2 bases, with 7 bases sitting between them. For the CDR3, the DNA is TGTGCCAGCAGTGATGTCGGTCAAGAGACCCAGTACTTC. Its protein is CASSDVGQETQYF. The whole variable domain, remainder taken from reference TRBV2 and TRBJ2-5, is EPEVTQTPSHQVTQMGQEVILRCVPISNHLYFYWYRQILGQKVEFLVSFYNNEISEKSEIFDDQFSVERPDGSNFTLKIRSTKLEDSAMYFCASSDVGQETQYFGPGTRLLVL.

The V gene is TRBV7-9, the J gene TRBJ1-5; no reliable D call. Germline CDR1 reads SEHNR; CDR2 reads FQNEAQ (reference sequence). The CDR3 covers 16 residues. The ends were cut back, 1 base at V and 3 bases at J, with 13 bases in the middle. CDR3 in amino acids: CASSLGAGSSNQPQHF. CDR3 DNA sequence: TGTGCCAGCAGCTTAGGTGCAGGTAGTTCCAATCAGCCCCAGCATTTT.

This chain uses TRBV5-1 with TRBJ1-4, with TRBD1 matching 7 bases. The germline V gene encodes CDR1 SGHRS and CDR2 YFSETQ. This CDR3 has 15 residues. V dropped 4 bases and J dropped 0; count of bases not matched to a gene: 3. This CDR3 is CASSGQGATNEKLFF. The CDR3 nucleotides read TGCGCCAGCAGCGGCCAGGGGGCAACTAATGAAAAACTGTTTTTT. The full variable domain, its missing parts supplied by reference TRBV5-1 and TRBJ1-4, is KAGVTQTPRYLIKTRGQQVTLSCSPISGHRSVSWYQQTPGQGLQFLFEYFSETQRNKGNFPGRFSGRQFSNSRSEMNVSTLELGDSALYLCASSGQGATNEKLFFGSGTQLSVL.

CDR3 nucleotide sequence: TGTGCCAGCTCACCAGTGGGACAGGGCTCCTACGAGCAGTACTTC. Encoded protein: CASSPVGQGSYEQYF. The rearrangement joins TRBV18 to TRBJ2-7; 9 bases agree with TRBD1. V was clipped by 2 bases and J by 0 bases; unmatched bases: 2. The CDR3 loop spans 15 amino acids. Germline values: CDR1 KGHSH, CDR2 LQKENI. Full variable domain (missing parts from reference TRBV18 and TRBJ2-7): NAGVMQNPRHLVRRRGQEARLRCSPMKGHSHVYWYRQLPEEGLKFMVYLQKENIIDESGMPKERFSAEFPKEGPSILRIQQVVRGDSAAYFCASSPVGQGSYEQYFGPGTRLTVT.

This clone has more than one count but fewer than ten. The chain couples TRBV30 to TRBJ1-2; tentatively, D is TRBD1 (5 bases). V lost 0 bases and J 8 bases, leaving 13 bases between the germline ends. Germline lookup yields CDR1 GTSNPN and CDR2 SVGIG (reference sequence). There are 13 residues in the CDR3. This CDR3 reads CAWSVYGAWGYTF. In DNA, the CDR3 is TGTGCCTGGAGTGTATATGGGGCTTGGGGCTACACCTTC.

The rearrangement links TRBV7-9 to TRBJ1-1; 7 nucleotides agree with TRBD1. The CDR3 is 17 amino acids. Per the germline V gene, CDR1 is SEHNR and CDR2 is FQNEAQ (reference sequence). V was clipped by 6 bases and J by 1 base; unmatched bases: 14. In DNA, the CDR3 is TGTGCCAGCAGTCTGACAGGGCCCACCGGTAGGAACACTGAAGCTTTCTTT. The encoded protein is CASSLTGPTGRNTEAFF.

The chain uses TRBV13 and TRBJ1-5; D remains unclear. Germline V gene data show CDR1 as PRHDT and CDR2 as FYEKMQ (reference sequence). V lost 5 bases and J 2 bases, leaving 7 bases between the germline ends. This CDR3 is built from 13 residues. This CDR3 is CASSLLGNQPQHF. The CDR3 region has the DNA TGTGCCAGCAGCCTATTGGGCAATCAGCCCCAGCATTTT.